A selection of T cell receptor beta chains follows, all from one sample in a study of identical twins. TCRdb recomputed calls from the 5' RACE reads with MiXCR, one row per CDR3 protein. The sample lists about 550,000 distinct CDR3 sequences; around 22% were seen once. These data were also reused for a study on yellow fever vaccine responses in identical twins.

The sample was CD4+ T cells sorted from blood. Source of these receptors: a woman between 18 and 29 years old in good health. The conserved cysteine and the conserved F or W are not part of the CDR3 here.

J	V	CDR3
TRBJ1-6	TRBV20-1	SAKGASYNSPLH
TRBJ2-1	TRBV7-3	ASSKGTAGSYNEQF
TRBJ1-5	TRBV5-1	ASSLGDFNQPQH
TRBJ2-7	TRBV7-6	ASSLAPPTSGSYEQY
TRBJ2-7	TRBV27	ASSRSLGATYEQY
TRBJ1-6	TRBV12-3/TRBV12-4	ASSSHGQELH
TRBJ1-3	TRBV13	ASSFPTGSGNTIY
TRBJ2-7	TRBV6-5	ASSFSGQLSYEQY
TRBJ2-3	TRBV6-4	ASSDSTYRGRLYTDTQY
TRBJ2-1	TRBV4-1	ASRRNTGSSYNEQF
TRBJ2-1	TRBV18	ASSPRAEGYNEQF
TRBJ2-6	TRBV28	ASSHGEAGANVLT
TRBJ2-4	TRBV12-3/TRBV12-4	ASSGQGTAKNIQY
TRBJ2-1	TRBV29-1	SVVGRDLNNEQF
TRBJ2-7	TRBV10-3	AIVERTGYEQY
TRBJ1-2	TRBV11-2	ASSLWSGGYT
TRBJ2-7	TRBV7-3	ASSLLGVGTANEQY
TRBJ2-3	TRBV5-1	ASSGTLAGGPADTQY
TRBJ1-2	TRBV5-1	ASSERSGGWGYT
TRBJ2-7	TRBV27	ASSFRGIMIYEQY
TRBJ2-2	TRBV20-1	SARRLGQMGTGELF
TRBJ2-7	TRBV5-5	ASSLVAGEQY
TRBJ1-2	TRBV5-1	ASSLLTDFYGYT
TRBJ1-6	TRBV7-3	ASSTGHYNSPLH
TRBJ2-7	TRBV15	ATSNGYGEQY
TRBJ2-7	TRBV10-3	AISGGTPLSYEQY
TRBJ2-2	TRBV5-1	ASSSRGGYTGELF
TRBJ1-1	TRBV3-1	ASSRDTINTEAF
TRBJ2-1	TRBV2	ASSVTGGFSYNEQF
TRBJ1-1	TRBV6-2/TRBV6-3	ASRAQNTEAF
TRBJ2-2	TRBV20-1	SATGTGGIGELF
TRBJ2-1	TRBV10-3	AISESAGRVSSYNEQF
TRBJ2-1	TRBV12-3/TRBV12-4	ASSPPRAGARNEQF
TRBJ1-2	TRBV12-3/TRBV12-4	ASSSGGAGGYGYT
TRBJ2-2	TRBV5-1	ASSTGQGTNTGELF
TRBJ2-3	TRBV24-1	ATSERQGRSDTQY
TRBJ2-7	TRBV6-2/TRBV6-3	ASTERGPYEQY
TRBJ2-5	TRBV19	ASSIDRTGQETQY
TRBJ1-4	TRBV10-3	AISRDRGNEKLF
TRBJ1-3	TRBV5-1	ASSVEGVSGNTIY
TRBJ2-6	TRBV12-3/TRBV12-4	ASSRSQGAPGANVLT
TRBJ1-1	TRBV29-1	SVSVQGTEAF
TRBJ1-5	TRBV24-1	ATSDTGLQPQH
TRBJ2-7	TRBV6-1	ASSPRTSGSYEQY
TRBJ2-1	TRBV7-9	ASSQITGTRFYNEQF
TRBJ2-1	TRBV6-1	ASSPTLAGGLNEQF